This T cell receptor beta chain was sequenced during a study of T-cell reconstitution after alpha-beta-depleted transplantation in children. This clonotype was detected ten times or more. The TCRbeta library incorporated unique molecular identifiers. MiXCR, run by TCRdb on the PCR reads, gives a single entry per CDR3 protein. Of about 460,000 distinct CDR3 sequences listed, under 12% were seen once; the top ten hold 2%. Germline CDR1 and CDR2: SGHRS and YFSETQ. V dropped 2 bases and J dropped 1 base, with 9 bases sitting between them. There are 14 residues in the CDR3. Sequenced material: PBMCs, taken before TCRalphabeta/CD19-depleted stem cell transplant. The rearrangement links TRBV5-1 to TRBJ1-1; D is possibly TRBD1 (5 bases). The receptor comes from a child younger than 10 with inherited bone marrow failure, due to receive a stem cell transplant. The CDR3 spells CASSFDSRNTEAFF. The CDR3 region has the DNA TGCGCCAGCAGCTTTGACAGCCGGAACACTGAAGCTTTCTTT. The complete variable domain, with remaining parts taken from reference TRBV5-1 and TRBJ1-1, reads KAGVTQTPRYLIKTRGQQVTLSCSPISGHRSVSWYQQTPGQGLQFLFEYFSETQRNKGNFPGRFSGRQFSNSRSEMNVSTLELGDSALYLCASSFDSRNTEAFFGQGTRLTVV.